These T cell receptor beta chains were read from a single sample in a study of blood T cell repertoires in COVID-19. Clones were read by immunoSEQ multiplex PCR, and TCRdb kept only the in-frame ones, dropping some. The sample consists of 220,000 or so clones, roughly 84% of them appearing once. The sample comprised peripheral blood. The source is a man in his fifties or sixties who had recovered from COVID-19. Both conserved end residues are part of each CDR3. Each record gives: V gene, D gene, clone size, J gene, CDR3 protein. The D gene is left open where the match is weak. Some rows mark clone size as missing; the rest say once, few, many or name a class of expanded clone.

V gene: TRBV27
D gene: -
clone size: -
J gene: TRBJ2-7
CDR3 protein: CASSRRDIAYEQYF

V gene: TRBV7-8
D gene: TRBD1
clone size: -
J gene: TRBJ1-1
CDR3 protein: CASSLTGLNTEAFF

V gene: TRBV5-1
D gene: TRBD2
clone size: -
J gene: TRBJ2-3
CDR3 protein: CASSYKTSGRAGAEDTQYF

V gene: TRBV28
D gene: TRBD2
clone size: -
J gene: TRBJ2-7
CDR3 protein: CASRSGSSYEQYF

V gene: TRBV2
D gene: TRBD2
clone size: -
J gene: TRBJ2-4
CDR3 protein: CASIGLAGVSKNIQYF

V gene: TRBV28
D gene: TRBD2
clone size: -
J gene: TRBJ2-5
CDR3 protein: CASSSGLAGVLQETQYF

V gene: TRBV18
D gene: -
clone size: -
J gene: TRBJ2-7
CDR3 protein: CASSLQGLDEQYF

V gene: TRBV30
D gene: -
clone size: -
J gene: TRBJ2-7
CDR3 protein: CAWTSSSGWGPGEQYF

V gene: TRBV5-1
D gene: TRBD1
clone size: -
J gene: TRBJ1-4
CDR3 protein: CASSLGTGESGKLFF

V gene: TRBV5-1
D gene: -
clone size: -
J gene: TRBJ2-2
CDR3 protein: CASSLVSGISGELFF

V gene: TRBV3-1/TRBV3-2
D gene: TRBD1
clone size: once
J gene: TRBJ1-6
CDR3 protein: CASNTQGANNSPLHF

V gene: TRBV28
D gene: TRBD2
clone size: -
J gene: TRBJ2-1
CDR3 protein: CASSHSDAVLAGGPSNEQFF

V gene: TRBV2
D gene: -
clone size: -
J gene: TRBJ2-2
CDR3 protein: CASSERNTGELFF

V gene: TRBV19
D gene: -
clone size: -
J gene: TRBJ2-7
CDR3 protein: CASSSGIAYEQYF

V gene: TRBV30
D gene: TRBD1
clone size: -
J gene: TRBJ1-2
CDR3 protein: CAWTLRDRPSLF

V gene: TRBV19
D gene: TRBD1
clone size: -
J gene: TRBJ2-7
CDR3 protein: CASSPNPGTGAYEQYF

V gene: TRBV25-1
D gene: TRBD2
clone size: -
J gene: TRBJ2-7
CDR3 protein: CAAGTSGQYEQYF

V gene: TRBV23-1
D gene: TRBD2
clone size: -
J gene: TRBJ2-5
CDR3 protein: CASSLGRERDQIGETQYF

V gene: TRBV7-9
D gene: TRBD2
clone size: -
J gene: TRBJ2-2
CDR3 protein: CASSSGLAGLNTGELFF

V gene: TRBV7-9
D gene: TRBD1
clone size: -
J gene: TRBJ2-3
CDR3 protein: CASSLVAGTGATDTQYF

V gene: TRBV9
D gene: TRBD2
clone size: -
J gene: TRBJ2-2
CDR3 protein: CASSPRGLAGAGELFF

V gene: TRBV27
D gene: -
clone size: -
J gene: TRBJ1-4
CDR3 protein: CASTPLRGGQTNEKLFF

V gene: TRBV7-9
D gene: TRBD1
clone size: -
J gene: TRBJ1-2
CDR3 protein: CASSEGLTGGGYTF

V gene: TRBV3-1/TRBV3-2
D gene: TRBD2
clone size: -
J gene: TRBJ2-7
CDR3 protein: CASSQERGRESSYEQYF

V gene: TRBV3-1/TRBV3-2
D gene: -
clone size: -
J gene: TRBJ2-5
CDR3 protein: CASSQGSGITLQETQYF

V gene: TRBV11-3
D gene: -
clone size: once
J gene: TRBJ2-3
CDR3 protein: CASSLYQFDTQYF

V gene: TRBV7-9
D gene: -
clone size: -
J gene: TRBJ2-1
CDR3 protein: CASSPAGGPANEQFF

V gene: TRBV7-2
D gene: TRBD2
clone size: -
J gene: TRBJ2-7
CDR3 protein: CASSSVAGGSYEQYF

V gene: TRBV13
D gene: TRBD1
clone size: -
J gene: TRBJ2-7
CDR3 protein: CASSLGTGLSYEQYF

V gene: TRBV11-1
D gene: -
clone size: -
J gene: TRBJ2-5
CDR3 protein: CASSFAGEETQYF

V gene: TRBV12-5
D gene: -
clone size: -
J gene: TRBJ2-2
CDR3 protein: CASGPGSGELFF

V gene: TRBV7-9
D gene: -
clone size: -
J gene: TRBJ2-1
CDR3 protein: CASSSGLYNEQFF

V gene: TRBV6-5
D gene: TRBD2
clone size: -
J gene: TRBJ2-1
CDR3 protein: CASRSGTTYNEQFF

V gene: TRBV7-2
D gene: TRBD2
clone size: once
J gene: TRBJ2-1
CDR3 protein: CASKGTRSEFF

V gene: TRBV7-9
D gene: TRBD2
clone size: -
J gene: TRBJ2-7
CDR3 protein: CASSSTSGSSYEQYF

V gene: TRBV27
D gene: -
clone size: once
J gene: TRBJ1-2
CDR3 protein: CASNEEAKGYTF

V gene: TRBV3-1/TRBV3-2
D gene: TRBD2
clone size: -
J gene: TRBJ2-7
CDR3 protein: CASSPGLAGASHEQYF

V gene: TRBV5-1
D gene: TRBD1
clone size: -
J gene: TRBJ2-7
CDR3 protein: CASSLPGTVYEQYF

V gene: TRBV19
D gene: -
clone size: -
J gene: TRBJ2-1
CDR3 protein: CATRTRQAGDEQFF

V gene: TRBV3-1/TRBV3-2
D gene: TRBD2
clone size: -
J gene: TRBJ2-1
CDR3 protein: CASSHQGTSGTYNEQFF

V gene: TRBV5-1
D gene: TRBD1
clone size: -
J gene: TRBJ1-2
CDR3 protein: CASSLTTGEYGYTF

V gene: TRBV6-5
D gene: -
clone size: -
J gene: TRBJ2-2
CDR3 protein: CASSHRGTGELFF

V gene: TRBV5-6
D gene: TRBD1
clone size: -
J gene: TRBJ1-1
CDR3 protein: CASSRDRANTEAFF

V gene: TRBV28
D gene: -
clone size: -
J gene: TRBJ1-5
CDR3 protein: CASSPGGDQPQHF

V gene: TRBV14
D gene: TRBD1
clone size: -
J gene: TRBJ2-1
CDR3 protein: CASSPLDRGFYNEQFF

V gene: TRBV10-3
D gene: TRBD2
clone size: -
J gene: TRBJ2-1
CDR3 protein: CAISEREGSYNEQFF

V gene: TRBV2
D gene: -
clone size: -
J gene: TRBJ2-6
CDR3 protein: CASRPALTAGANVLTF

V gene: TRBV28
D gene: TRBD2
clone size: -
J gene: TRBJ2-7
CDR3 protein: CASIPGGGYEQYF

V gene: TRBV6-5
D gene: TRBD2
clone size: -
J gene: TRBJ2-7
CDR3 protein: CASSYSTLAGYEQYF

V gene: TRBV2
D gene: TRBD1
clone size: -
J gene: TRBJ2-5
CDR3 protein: CASRIQGIRQETQYF

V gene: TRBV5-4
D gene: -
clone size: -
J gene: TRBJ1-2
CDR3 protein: CASSSAAAYGYTF

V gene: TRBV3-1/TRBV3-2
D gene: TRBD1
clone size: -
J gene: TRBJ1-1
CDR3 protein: CASSHGQGGTEAFF

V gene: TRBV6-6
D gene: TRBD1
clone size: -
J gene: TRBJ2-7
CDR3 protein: CASSRWTGPSSSYEQYF

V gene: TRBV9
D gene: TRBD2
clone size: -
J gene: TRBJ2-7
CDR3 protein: CASSRLAGSYEQYF

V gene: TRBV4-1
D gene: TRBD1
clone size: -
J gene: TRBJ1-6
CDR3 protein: CASSQDSRTGYSPLHF

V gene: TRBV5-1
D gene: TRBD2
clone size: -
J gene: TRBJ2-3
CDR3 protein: CASNPTGLAGGDTQYF

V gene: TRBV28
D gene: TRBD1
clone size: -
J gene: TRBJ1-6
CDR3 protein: CASSFPDRAGSPLHF